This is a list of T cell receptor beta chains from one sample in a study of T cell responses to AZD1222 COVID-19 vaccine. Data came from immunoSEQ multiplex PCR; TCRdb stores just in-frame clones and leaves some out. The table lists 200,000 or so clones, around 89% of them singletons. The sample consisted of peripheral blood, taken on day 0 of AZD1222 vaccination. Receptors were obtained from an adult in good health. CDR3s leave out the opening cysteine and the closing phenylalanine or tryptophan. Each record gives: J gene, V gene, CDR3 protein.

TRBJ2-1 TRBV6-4 ASSDTSGGANEQF
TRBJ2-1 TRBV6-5 ASSHSTNEQF
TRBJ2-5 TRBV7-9 ASSSGGEETQY
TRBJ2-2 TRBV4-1 ASSQDKETSGRDGELF
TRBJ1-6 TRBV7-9 ASSPLPLH
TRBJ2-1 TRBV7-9 ASRQTSGGADEQF
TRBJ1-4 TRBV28 ASGQESTNEKLF
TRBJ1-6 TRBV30 AWSSGQGPNSPLH
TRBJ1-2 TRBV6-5 ASRDRGLRGYT
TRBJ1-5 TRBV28 ASSSPGQGTQPQH
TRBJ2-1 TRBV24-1 ATSDSGGSIGQF
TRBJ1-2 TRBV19 ASSRGLTPRYGYT
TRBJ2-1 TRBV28 ASSPPGQAYYNEQF
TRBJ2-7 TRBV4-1 ASSQDHDPTYEQY
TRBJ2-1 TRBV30 AWSVPLAGVDEQF
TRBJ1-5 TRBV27 AAGGSVTGQPQH
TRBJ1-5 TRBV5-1 ASSAGGLGQPQH
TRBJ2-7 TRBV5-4 ASSFRQPRGIGEY
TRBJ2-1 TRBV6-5 ASSLRDRGFYNEQF
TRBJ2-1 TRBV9 ASSVDLAGSLGYNEQF
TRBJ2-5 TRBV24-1 ATSDPRQGARETQY
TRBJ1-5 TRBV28 ASSGVPGGRPQH
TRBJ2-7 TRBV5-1 ASRVGLADSEQY
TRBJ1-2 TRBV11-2 ASSSKTSRGNYGYT
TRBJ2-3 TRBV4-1 ASSQVPQGSTDTQY
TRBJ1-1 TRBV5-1 ASSFNPGNTEAF
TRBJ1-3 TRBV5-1 ASSPRTDGNTIY
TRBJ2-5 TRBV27 ASSDLADNKETQY